The source of this T cell receptor (beta chain) is a study of blood T cell repertoires in COVID-19. On the study more broadly: T cells, B-cell-depleted T cells, or PBMCs provided the cDNA or gDNA that served as material.

The germline V gene has CDR1 SGHRS and CDR2 YFSETQ. The CDR3 is made up of 14 amino acids. V was pared by 3 bases and J by 1 base, with 10 bases between. Clones were sequenced by immunoSEQ multiplex PCR, and TCRdb holds only the in-frame ones, with some missing. The sample yields some 510,000 clones, 85% to 90% seen once. This clone has ten or more counts. The rearrangement uses TRBV5-1 and TRBJ1-1, with D perhaps matching TRBD1 (5 bases). Sample: PBMCs or T cells enriched from blood (not recorded which). This clonotype originated in a woman aged 40 to 49 who had recovered from COVID-19. The CDR3 loop reads CASSSQGGNTEAFF. In DNA, the CDR3 is TGCGCCAGCAGCTCGCAGGGAGGGAACACTGAAGCTTTCTTT.